Listed here are 20 T cell receptor beta chains from one sample, sequenced in a study of cytomegalovirus exposure and HLA in healthy donors. PCR primers comprised 60 Vbeta and 13 Jbeta primers. Libraries were prepared by immunoSEQ multiplex PCR; TCRdb keeps only in-frame clonotypes and omits some of them. The table lists 99,000 or so clones, around 75% of them singletons. Specimen: PBMCs. Receptors originate from a man aged 30 to 39 in good health and CMV-seronegative.

This chain joins TRBV1 and TRBJ1-4; TRBD1, as called in the table, went unchecked against the DNA. TRBV1 is a known pseudogene. The CDR3 runs to 18 residues. The CDR3 loop is CTSSQETDRGPYNEKLFF. CDR3 in DNA: TGCACCAGCAGCCAAGAAACGGACAGGGGACCCTATAATGAAAAACTGTTTTTT.

The chain joins TRBV29-1 to TRBJ1-1, with D maybe TRBD1 (5 bases). Germline CDR1 SQVTM, CDR2 ANQGSEA. Trimming pared 4 bases from V and 6 bases from J, leaving 24 bases between. The CDR3 loop spans 16 amino acids. The CDR3 sequence is CSVGSGGGANVPEAFF. Here the CDR3 DNA reads TGCAGCGTTGGTAGCGGGGGAGGGGCCAACGTCCCTGAAGCTTTCTTT.

The chain employs TRBV6-4 and TRBJ2-1; 9 bases map to TRBD2. With V trimmed by 4 bases and J by 2 bases, 3 bases remained unmatched. The CDR3 loop spans 15 amino acids. The germline V gene has CDR1 MRHNA and CDR2 SNTAGT. CDR3 amino acids: CASSALAGTYNEQFF. CDR3 nucleotides: TGTGCCAGCAGTGCACTAGCGGGTACCTACAATGAGCAGTTCTTC.

The rearrangement uses TRBV5-4 and TRBJ2-1; tentative D call: TRBD1 (6 bases). The CDR3 extends over 13 amino acids. V gave up 4 bases and J gave up 5 bases, with 10 bases separating them. Germline values: CDR1 SGHNT, CDR2 YYREEE (reference sequence). Written as DNA, the CDR3 is TGTGCCAGCAGCCCGCAGGGGAACAATGAGCAGTTCTTC. This codes for CASSPQGNNEQFF.

This clone showed up just a few times. The chain links TRBV6-1 to TRBJ1-2; 7 positions agree with TRBD1. Germline lookup yields CDR1 MNHNS and CDR2 SASEGT. The CDR3 has 16 residues. The V segment lost 0 bases and the J segment 4 bases; nucleotides outside the gene matches: 8. The CDR3 bases are TGTGCCAGCAGTGAAGCTTCCCGACAGGGAGGCTATGGCTACACCTTC. It specifies CASSEASRQGGYGYTF.

This chain uses TRBV28 with TRBJ2-7, with D tentatively TRBD2 (5 bases). CDR3 length equals 12 residues. Trimming cost V 4 bases and J 6 bases, with 10 bases left between them. Germline assignment: CDR1 MDHEN and CDR2 SYDVKM. The CDR3 DNA reads TGTGCCAGCAGTTCTGTGCTAGCCGAGCAGTACTTC. This codes for CASSSVLAEQYF. Supplemented by reference TRBV28 and TRBJ2-7, the full variable domain reads DVKVTQSSRYLVKRTGEKVFLECVQDMDHENMFWYRQDPGLGLRLIYFSYDVKMKEKGDIPEGYSVSREKKERFSLILESASTNQTSMYLCASSSVLAEQYFGPGTRLTVT.

The chain is built from TRBV11-2 and TRBJ1-5; 8 nucleotides line up with TRBD1. Germline V CDR1 and CDR2: SGHAT, FQNNGV. V lost 5 bases to trimming and J lost 13 bases; unmatched junction nucleotides: 10. The CDR3 is 13 amino acids. CDR3 nucleotides: TGTGCCAGCAGCCCAGGGGGCCCCGAAAAACAGCATTTT. Translated, it gives CASSPGGPEKQHF.

This clone occurred once. The chain is built from TRBV27 and TRBJ2-1; 15 bases line up with TRBD2. Trimming cost V 7 bases and J 5 bases; bases outside gene matches: 9. The CDR3 consists of 17 residues. Germline loops: CDR1 MNHEY, CDR2 SMNVEV (reference sequence). The CDR3 nucleotides read TGTGCCAGCAACTCCGGACTAGCGGGAGGGTGGGACAATGAGCAGTTCTTC. Its protein product is CASNSGLAGGWDNEQFF.

The chain recombines TRBV30 with TRBJ2-7; tentatively, D is TRBD2 (7 bases). V was pared by 4 bases and J by 5 bases, with 15 bases between. Germline V gene data show CDR1 as GTSNPN and CDR2 as SVGIG (reference sequence). The CDR3 loop spans 13 amino acids. The CDR3 loop reads CAWNMGGANEQYF. The CDR3, as DNA: TGTGCCTGGAACATGGGGGGGGCGAACGAGCAGTACTTC.

This rearrangement joins TRBV15 to TRBJ2-5, with D perhaps TRBD2 (6 bases). The CDR3 runs to 17 residues. Trimming stripped 1 base from V and 3 bases from J, with 18 bases between. The germline gives CDR1 LNHNV, CDR2 YYDKDF (reference sequence). This CDR3 reads CATSRVEGGAAKETQYF. DNA for the CDR3: TGTGCCACCAGCAGAGTGGAAGGCGGGGCCGCTAAAGAGACCCAGTACTTC.

This clone was seen more than once but under ten times. The gene calls are TRBV7-9 and TRBJ1-1; no reliable D call. This CDR3 comprises 14 residues. With 2 bases removed from V and 1 base from J, the gap between germline ends came to 8 bases. Per the germline V gene, CDR1 is SEHNR and CDR2 is FQNEAQ (reference sequence). The CDR3 coding sequence is TGTGCCAGCAGCTTAAATTCAGGGAACACTGAAGCTTTCTTT. It codes for CASSLNSGNTEAFF.

The V call is TRBV6-6, the J call TRBJ2-5; 8 bases fit TRBD2. V lost 3 bases, J lost 5 bases, and 8 bases stayed unmatched. Looked up from germline, CDR1 is MNHNY and CDR2 is SVGAGI (reference sequence). This CDR3 is built from 15 residues. CDR3 sequence reads: CASSYGAGVWETQYF. CDR3 bases: TGTGCCAGCAGTTATGGAGCGGGAGTCTGGGAGACCCAGTACTTC.

The V gene is TRBV5-6, the J gene TRBJ2-2; D gene unclear. The germline gives CDR1 SGHDT, CDR2 YYEEEE. V lost 0 bases and J 6 bases, leaving 3 bases between the germline ends. CDR3 size: 12 residues. The CDR3 DNA follows: TGTGCCAGCAGCTTGGTCGCCGGGGAGCTGTTTTTT. This codes for CASSLVAGELFF.

The CDR3 DNA sequence: TGTGCCAGCACCCCGATTTGGGGGGGGACCCAGTACTTC. It translates to CASTPIWGGTQYF. The chain couples TRBV7-2 to TRBJ2-5; the match to TRBD2 covers 7 bases. The junction had 9 bases not matched to a gene; V was cut back by 7 bases and J by 7 bases. The CDR3 runs 13 residues. Germline CDR1 is SGHTA and CDR2 is FQGNSA.

The chain recombines TRBV6-5 with TRBJ2-2; D gene unclear. The CDR3 runs to 14 residues. The germline V and J ends were trimmed by 2 bases and 5 bases, with 9 bases remaining between them. Germline V gene data show CDR1 as MNHEY and CDR2 as SVGAGI. The CDR3 bases are TGTGCCAGCAGTTACGCACCGGTTACCGGGGAGCTGTTTTTT. It yields the protein CASSYAPVTGELFF.

This sequence joins TRBV5-6 and TRBJ2-5; 10 nucleotides align to TRBD2. The DNA end is more similar to TRBJ2-7, so the J call may be wrong. This CDR3 has 14 amino acids. From germline, CDR1 is SGHDT and CDR2 YYEEEE. In DNA, the CDR3 is TGTGCCAGCCGAAGTCTAGCGGGAGTCTACGAGCAGTACTTC. Protein: CASRSLAGVYEQYF.

CDR3: CASSLGGAGAYEQYF. DNA of the CDR3: TGTGCCAGCAGCTTAGGGGGAGCGGGAGCCTACGAGCAGTACTTC. V is TRBV11-2 and J is TRBJ2-7; 8 bases fit TRBD2. The CDR3 is 15 residues long. CDR1 and CDR2 from the germline V gene are SGHAT and FQNNGV. The ends lost 1 base at V and 2 bases at J; junction bases unmatched: 4.

The table lists this clone with a count of one. V usage is TRBV4-3 and J usage is TRBJ1-2; D gene unclear. The V end lost 4 bases, the J end lost 4 bases, and 10 bases lay between the germline ends. Germline loops: CDR1 LGHNA, CDR2 YSLEER. The CDR3 sequence is 13 residues long. The CDR3 coding sequence is TGCGCCAGCAGCCGAATTGTCGGCTATGGCTACACCTTC. Its protein product is CASSRIVGYGYTF.

This chain links TRBV28 with TRBJ1-1; D unresolved. Germline V gives CDR1 MDHEN, CDR2 SYDVKM. V was trimmed by 10 bases and J by 1 base, leaving 16 bases between them. The CDR3 is 14 residues long. The CDR3 here is CATKPSSRNTEAFF. The CDR3 bases are TGTGCCACCAAACCCTCATCTAGGAACACTGAAGCTTTCTTT.

V is TRBV6-6 and J is TRBJ2-7; 9 bases line up with TRBD1. The CDR3 totals 14 residues. The germline V gene encodes CDR1 MNHNY and CDR2 SVGAGI (reference sequence). The junction had 7 bases not matched to a gene; V was cut back by 4 bases and J by 6 bases. The CDR3 nucleotides are TGTGCCAGCAGTTTAGCCGGGACAGGGATCGAGCAGTACTTC. As protein: CASSLAGTGIEQYF.